The rows below give T cell receptor beta chains drawn from one sample of a study of cytomegalovirus exposure and HLA in healthy donors. Sequencing was performed with immunoSEQ multiplex PCR; in TCRdb, only in-frame clones are kept and a portion is missing. The sample yields 150,000 to 200,000 clones, 85% seen once. What was sequenced was PBMCs. These receptors were obtained from a woman aged 50 to 65 in good health and CMV-seronegative. Both conserved end residues are part of each CDR3. Each record gives: CDR3 length, J gene, V gene, CDR3 protein.

CDR3 length: 17
J gene: TRBJ2-3
V gene: TRBV27
CDR3 protein: CASSFWTSGRAVDTQYF

CDR3 length: 14
J gene: TRBJ1-3
V gene: TRBV9
CDR3 protein: CASRPRGGGNTIYF

CDR3 length: 15
J gene: TRBJ1-4
V gene: TRBV15
CDR3 protein: CATSAWTGRDEKLFF

CDR3 length: 13
J gene: TRBJ1-1
V gene: TRBV27
CDR3 protein: CASTFSGYTEAFF

CDR3 length: 14
J gene: TRBJ1-5
V gene: TRBV7-6
CDR3 protein: CASSSQGGNQPQHF

CDR3 length: 14
J gene: TRBJ1-2
V gene: TRBV28
CDR3 protein: CASSQGDRADGYTF

CDR3 length: 15
J gene: TRBJ2-2
V gene: TRBV28
CDR3 protein: CASSPLLANTGELFF

CDR3 length: 15
J gene: TRBJ2-3
V gene: TRBV19
CDR3 protein: CASSLRSGSTDTQYF

CDR3 length: 15
J gene: TRBJ2-3
V gene: TRBV7-3
CDR3 protein: CASSLIAGVGDTQYF

CDR3 length: 17
J gene: TRBJ2-3
V gene: TRBV11-2
CDR3 protein: CASSLDALAVSTDTQYF

CDR3 length: 13
J gene: TRBJ2-5
V gene: TRBV7-2
CDR3 protein: CASSLARQETQYF

CDR3 length: 14
J gene: TRBJ2-7
V gene: TRBV19
CDR3 protein: CASSSRREGDEQYF

CDR3 length: 13
J gene: TRBJ2-7
V gene: TRBV29-1
CDR3 protein: CSVGSGPTYEQYF

CDR3 length: 16
J gene: TRBJ2-1
V gene: TRBV28
CDR3 protein: CASSPGLAGRYNEQFF

CDR3 length: 13
J gene: TRBJ2-2
V gene: TRBV6-1
CDR3 protein: CASSEGQTGELFF

CDR3 length: 14
J gene: TRBJ1-1
V gene: TRBV19
CDR3 protein: CATTGQTMNTEAFF